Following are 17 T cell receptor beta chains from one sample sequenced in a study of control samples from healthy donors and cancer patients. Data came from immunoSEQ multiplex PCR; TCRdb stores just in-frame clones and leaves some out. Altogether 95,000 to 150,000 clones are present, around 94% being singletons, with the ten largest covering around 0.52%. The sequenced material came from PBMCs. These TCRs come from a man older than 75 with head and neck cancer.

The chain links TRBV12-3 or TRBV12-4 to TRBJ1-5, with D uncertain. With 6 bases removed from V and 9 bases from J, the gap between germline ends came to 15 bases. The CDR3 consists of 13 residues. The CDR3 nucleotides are TGTGCCAGCAGCCAGGACCTCCGTTTGCCCCAGCATTTT. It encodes CASSQDLRLPQHF.

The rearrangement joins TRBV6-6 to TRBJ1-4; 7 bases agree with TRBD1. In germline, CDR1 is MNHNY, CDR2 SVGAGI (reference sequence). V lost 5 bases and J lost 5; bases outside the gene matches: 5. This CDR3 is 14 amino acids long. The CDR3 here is CASSPGTENEKLFF. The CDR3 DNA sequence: TGTGCCAGCAGTCCCGGGACAGAGAATGAAAAACTGTTTTTT.

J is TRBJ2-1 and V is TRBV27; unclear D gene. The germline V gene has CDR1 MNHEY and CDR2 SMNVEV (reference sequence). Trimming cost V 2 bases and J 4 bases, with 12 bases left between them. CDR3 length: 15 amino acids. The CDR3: CASSLPGRVYNEQFF. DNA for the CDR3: TGTGCCAGCAGTTTACCCGGACGCGTATACAATGAGCAGTTCTTC.

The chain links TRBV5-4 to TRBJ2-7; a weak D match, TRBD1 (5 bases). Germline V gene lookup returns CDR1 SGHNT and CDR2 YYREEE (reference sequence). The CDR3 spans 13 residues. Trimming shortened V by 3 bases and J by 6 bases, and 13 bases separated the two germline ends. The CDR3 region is CASSSDRRREQYF. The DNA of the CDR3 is TGTGCCAGCAGCTCCGACAGAAGGCGCGAGCAGTACTTC.

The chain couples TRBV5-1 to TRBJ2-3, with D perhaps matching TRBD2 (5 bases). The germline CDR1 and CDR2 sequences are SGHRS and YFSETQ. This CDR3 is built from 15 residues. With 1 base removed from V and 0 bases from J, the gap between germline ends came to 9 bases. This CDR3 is CASSLRGFSTDTQYF. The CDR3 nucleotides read TGCGCCAGCAGCTTGCGAGGGTTTAGCACAGATACGCAGTATTTT.

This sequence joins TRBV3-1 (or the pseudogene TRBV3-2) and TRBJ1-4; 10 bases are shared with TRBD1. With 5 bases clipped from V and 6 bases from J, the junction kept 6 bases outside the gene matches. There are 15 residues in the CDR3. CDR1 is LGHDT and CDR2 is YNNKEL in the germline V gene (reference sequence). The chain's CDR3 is CASSKGQGGDEKLFF. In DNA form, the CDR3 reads TGTGCCAGCAGCAAAGGACAGGGGGGGGATGAAAAACTGTTTTTT.

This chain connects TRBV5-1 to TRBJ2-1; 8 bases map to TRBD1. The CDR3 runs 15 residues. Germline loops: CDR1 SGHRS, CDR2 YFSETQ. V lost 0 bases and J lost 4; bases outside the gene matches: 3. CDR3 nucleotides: TGCGCCAGCAGCTTGGAGGGACAGGTTTACAATGAGCAGTTCTTC. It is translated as CASSLEGQVYNEQFF.

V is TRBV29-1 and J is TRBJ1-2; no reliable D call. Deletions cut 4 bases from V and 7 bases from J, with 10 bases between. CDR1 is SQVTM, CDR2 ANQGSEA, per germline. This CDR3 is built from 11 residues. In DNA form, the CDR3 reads TGCAGCGTTGGAGGAGGAGTTGGCTACACCTTC. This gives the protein CSVGGGVGYTF.

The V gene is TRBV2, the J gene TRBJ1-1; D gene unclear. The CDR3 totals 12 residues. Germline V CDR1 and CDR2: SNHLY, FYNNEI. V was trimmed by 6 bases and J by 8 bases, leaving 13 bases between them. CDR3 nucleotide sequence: TGTGCCAGCAGCGCTGAAAGGTACGAAGCTTTCTTT. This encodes CASSAERYEAFF.

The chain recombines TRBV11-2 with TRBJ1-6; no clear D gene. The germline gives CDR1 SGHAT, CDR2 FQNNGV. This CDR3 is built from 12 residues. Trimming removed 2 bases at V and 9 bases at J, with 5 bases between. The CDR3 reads CASSLSGSPLHF. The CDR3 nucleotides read TGTGCCAGCAGCTTATCTGGTTCACCCCTCCACTTT.

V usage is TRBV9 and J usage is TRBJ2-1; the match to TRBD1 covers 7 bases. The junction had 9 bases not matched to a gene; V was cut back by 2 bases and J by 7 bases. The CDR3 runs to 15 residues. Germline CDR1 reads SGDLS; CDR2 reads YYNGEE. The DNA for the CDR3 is TGTGCCAGCAGCGTCTACAGGGGAAGAGGGAATGAGCAGTTCTTC. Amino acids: CASSVYRGRGNEQFF.

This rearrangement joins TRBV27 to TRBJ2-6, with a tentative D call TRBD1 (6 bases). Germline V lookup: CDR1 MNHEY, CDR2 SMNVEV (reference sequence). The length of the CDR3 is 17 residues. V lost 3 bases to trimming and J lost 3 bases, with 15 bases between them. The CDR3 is CASSFISRGDGANVLTF. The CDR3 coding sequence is TGTGCCAGCAGTTTTATTTCCAGGGGTGATGGGGCCAACGTCCTGACTTTC.

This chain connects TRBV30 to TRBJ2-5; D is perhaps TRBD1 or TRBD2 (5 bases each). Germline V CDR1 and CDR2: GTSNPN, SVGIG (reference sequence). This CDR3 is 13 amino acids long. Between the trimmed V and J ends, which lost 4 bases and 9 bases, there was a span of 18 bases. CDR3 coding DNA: TGTGCCTGGACCACGGGGACCCAGGTCCCCCAGTACTTC. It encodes CAWTTGTQVPQYF. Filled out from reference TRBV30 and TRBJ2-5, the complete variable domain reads SQTIHQWPATLVQPVGSPLSLECTVEGTSNPNLYWYRQAAGRGLQLLFYSVGIGQISSEVPQNLSASRPQDRQFILSSKKLLLSDSGFYLCAWTTGTQVPQYFGPGTRLLVL.

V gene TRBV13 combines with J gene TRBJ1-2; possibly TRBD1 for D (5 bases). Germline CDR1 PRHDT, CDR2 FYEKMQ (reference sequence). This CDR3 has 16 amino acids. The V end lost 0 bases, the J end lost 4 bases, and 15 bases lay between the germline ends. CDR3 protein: CASSLGRQGLIYGYTF. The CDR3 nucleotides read TGTGCCAGCAGCTTAGGCCGGCAGGGCCTAATCTATGGCTACACCTTC.

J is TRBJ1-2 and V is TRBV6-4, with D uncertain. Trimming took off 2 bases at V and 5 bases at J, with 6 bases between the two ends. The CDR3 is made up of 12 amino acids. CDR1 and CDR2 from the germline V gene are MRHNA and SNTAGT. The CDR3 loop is CASSDREYGYTF. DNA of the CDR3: TGTGCCAGCAGTGACCGGGAATATGGCTACACCTTC.

CDR3 residues: CASSPTGYWQPQHF. The CDR3, as DNA: TGCGCCAGCAGCCCGACAGGGTATTGGCAGCCCCAGCATTTT. The J gene is TRBJ1-5, the V gene TRBV5-1, with 7 bases that match TRBD1. CDR1 and CDR2 (germline): SGHRS, YFSETQ. The CDR3 is 14 residues long. Unmatched junction bases numbered 8, after V lost 4 bases and J lost 7 bases. Supplemented by reference TRBV5-1 and TRBJ1-5, the full variable domain reads KAGVTQTPRYLIKTRGQQVTLSCSPISGHRSVSWYQQTPGQGLQFLFEYFSETQRNKGNFPGRFSGRQFSNSRSEMNVSTLELGDSALYLCASSPTGYWQPQHFGDGTRLSIL.

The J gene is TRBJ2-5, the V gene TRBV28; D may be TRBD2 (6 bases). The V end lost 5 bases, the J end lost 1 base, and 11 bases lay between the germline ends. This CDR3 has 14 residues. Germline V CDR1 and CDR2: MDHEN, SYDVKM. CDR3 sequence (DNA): TGTGCCAGCAGTCGCGGAGGGCCCCAAGAGACCCAGTACTTC. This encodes CASSRGGPQETQYF.